Following are 21 T cell receptor beta chains from one sample sequenced in a study of cytomegalovirus exposure and HLA in healthy donors. Use of 60 Vbeta and 13 Jbeta primers characterized the PCR. Libraries were prepared by immunoSEQ multiplex PCR; TCRdb keeps only in-frame clonotypes and omits some of them. This sample has about 160,000 clones; 84% occur once, and the top ten carry roughly 6.5%. Sequenced input: PBMCs. These receptors were taken from a man aged 45-65 years in good health and CMV-seropositive.

The V and J genes are TRBV6-1 and TRBJ1-1; D unresolved. V gave up 1 base and J gave up 2 bases, with 8 bases separating them. The germline V gene has CDR1 MNHNS and CDR2 SASEGT. The CDR3 spans 14 residues. The CDR3: CASSEVLINTEAFF. CDR3 in DNA: TGTGCCAGCAGTGAAGTACTGATAAACACTGAAGCTTTCTTT.

The chain couples TRBV19 to TRBJ2-7; D gene ambiguous. The CDR3 is made up of 14 amino acids. Germline V gene data show CDR1 as LNHDA and CDR2 as SQIVND (reference sequence). With 0 bases removed from V and 2 bases from J, the gap between germline ends came to 8 bases. CDR3 sequence reads: CASSIDLGAYEQYF. CDR3 DNA: TGTGCCAGTAGTATAGATCTCGGTGCCTACGAGCAGTACTTC.

About this clone itself: Additional DNA sequences in this sample encode the identical CDR3. The CDR3 DNA reads as TGTGCCAGCAGCTTCGTTGAGTCTACTGAAGCTTTCTTT. It translates to CASSFVESTEAFF. The V call is TRBV5-4, the J call TRBJ1-1; D is undetermined. Germline V gene lookup returns CDR1 SGHNT and CDR2 YYREEE (reference sequence). The CDR3 loop spans 13 amino acids. V was trimmed by 2 bases and J by 5 bases, leaving 10 bases between them.

This chain joins TRBV10-3 and TRBJ2-1, with D perhaps matching TRBD1 (5 bases). V was pared by 6 bases and J by 1 base, with 10 bases between. In germline, CDR1 is ENHRY, CDR2 SYGVKD. The CDR3 spans 14 residues. CDR3 sequence reads: CAISKGKSYNEQFF. DNA for the CDR3: TGTGCCATCAGCAAGGGGAAGTCCTACAATGAGCAGTTCTTC.

CDR3 sequence: CASIMEARTEAFF. As DNA, the CDR3 is TGTGCCAGTATCATGGAGGCGAGGACTGAAGCTTTCTTT. This chain links TRBV19 with TRBJ1-1, with D unresolved. V shed 7 bases and J shed 5 bases, with 14 bases lying between them. The CDR3 is 13 residues long. In germline, CDR1 is LNHDA, CDR2 SQIVND (reference sequence). The full variable domain, completed using reference TRBV19 and TRBJ1-1, is DGGITQSPKYLFRKEGQNVTLSCEQNLNHDAMYWYRQDPGQGLRLIYYSQIVNDFQKGDIAEGYSVSREKKESFPLTVTSAQKNPTAFYLCASIMEARTEAFFGQGTRLTVV.

The chain carries TRBV11-3 and TRBJ1-1; D remains unclear. Trimming left V 5 bases short and J 3 bases short, with 13 bases between. Per the germline V gene, CDR1 is SGHNT and CDR2 is YENEEA. The CDR3 runs to 14 residues. The chain's CDR3 is CASSNLGSDTEAFF. DNA for the CDR3: TGTGCCAGCAGCAACCTAGGCAGCGACACTGAAGCTTTCTTT.

The J gene is TRBJ2-2, the V gene TRBV15; D may be TRBD1 (5 bases). Germline assignment: CDR1 LNHNV and CDR2 YYDKDF (reference sequence). With 8 bases removed from V and 3 bases from J, the gap between germline ends came to 10 bases. The CDR3 is made up of 13 amino acids. CDR3 nucleotide sequence: TGTGCCACCGAAGACAGTCACACCGGGGAGCTGTTTTTT. It specifies CATEDSHTGELFF.

The chain combines TRBV11-2 with TRBJ2-1; D may be TRBD2 (5 bases). The CDR3 length is 11 residues. The germline CDR1 and CDR2 sequences are SGHAT and FQNNGV. V lost 6 bases, J lost 9 bases, and 9 bases lay in between. The DNA of the CDR3 is TGTGCCAGCAGGTGGGCGGGTGAGCAGTTCTTC. Residues: CASRWAGEQFF. The whole variable domain, filled in from reference TRBV11-2 and TRBJ2-1, reads EAGVAQSPRYKIIEKRQSVAFWCNPISGHATLYWYQQILGQGPKLLIQFQNNGVVDDSQLPKDRFSAERLKGVDSTLKIQPAKLEDSAVYLCASRWAGEQFFGPGTRLTVL.

With respect to this clone: One end of the junction varies from germline; a read error may be responsible. The J gene is TRBJ2-5, the V gene TRBV7-9, with TRBD1 identical over 8 bases. Germline values: CDR1 SEHNR, CDR2 FQNEAQ (reference sequence). This CDR3 region has 16 residues. The DNA of the CDR3 is TGTTCCAGCAGCTTAAATCCGGGACAGGTTTGGGAGACCCAGTACTTC. Protein sequence: CSSSLNPGQVWETQYF.

CDR3 in DNA: TGTGCCAGCAGCCAAATCGACAGGTACAATCAGCCCCAGCATTTT. The encoded protein is CASSQIDRYNQPQHF. This chain links TRBV4-2 with TRBJ1-5; the D gene is possibly TRBD1 (6 bases). This CDR3 has 15 amino acids. Trimming stripped 2 bases from V and 3 bases from J, with 11 bases between. CDR1 and CDR2 from the germline V gene are LGHNA and YNFKEQ.

This clone was observed a single time. The genes are TRBV7-9 and TRBJ2-7; 7 nucleotides agree with TRBD2. The CDR3 covers 14 residues. The germline V gene encodes CDR1 SEHNR and CDR2 FQNEAQ (reference sequence). The V and J ends lost 3 bases and 6 bases, in that order; junction bases with no gene match: 8. The CDR3 region has the DNA TGTGCCAGCAGCTTCCGGGGGGATGGGGCCGAGCAGTACGTC. Translating it yields CASSFRGDGAEQYV.

V gene TRBV6-6 combines with J gene TRBJ2-7; maybe TRBD1 (6 bases). Germline CDR1 is MNHNY and CDR2 is SVGAGI (reference sequence). The germline V and J ends were trimmed by 0 bases and 4 bases, with 13 bases remaining between them. CDR3 size: 15 residues. The chain's CDR3 is CASSYSPGATYEQYV. In DNA, the CDR3 is TGTGCCAGCAGTTACTCCCCAGGGGCTACATACGAGCAGTACGTC.

This clone was seen once. This chain connects TRBV5-1 to TRBJ2-5, with TRBD2 matching over 8 bases. The closer fit of TRBJ2-7 to the DNA end suggests the J call may be wrong. CDR1 and CDR2 (germline): SGHRS, YFSETQ. The CDR3 covers 15 residues. The CDR3 loop reads CASSPAIAGGYEQYF. The CDR3, as DNA: TGCGCCAGCAGCCCAGCAATCGCGGGGGGCTACGAGCAGTACTTC.

This chain connects TRBV6-1 to TRBJ2-3; D perhaps matches TRBD1 (5 bases). The germline gives CDR1 MNHNS, CDR2 SASEGT. The CDR3 sequence is 12 residues long. Trimming pared 5 bases from V and 7 bases from J, leaving 10 bases between. The CDR3 region is CASSIRANTQYF. Here the CDR3 DNA reads TGTGCCAGCAGTATCAGGGCCAATACGCAGTATTTT.

This chain connects TRBV6-1 to TRBJ1-5; 7 nucleotides match TRBD1. Per germline, CDR1 MNHNS and CDR2 SASEGT. This CDR3 has 13 residues. V shed 4 bases and J 4 bases; nucleotides not matched to a gene: 1. CDR3 in DNA: TGTGCCAGCAGTGGGGACAGTAATCAGCCCCAGCATTTT. This codes for CASSGDSNQPQHF.

The chain links TRBV19 to TRBJ1-4; possibly TRBD1 for D (5 bases). The CDR3 length is 15 residues. V lost 3 bases, J lost 7 bases, and 15 bases lay in between. Germline V gives CDR1 LNHDA, CDR2 SQIVND (reference sequence). As DNA, the CDR3 is TGTGCCAGTAGTATCAGGAGCTACAGGAGTGAAAAACTGTTTTTT. Its protein is CASSIRSYRSEKLFF. The entire variable domain, with the rest obtained from reference TRBV19 and TRBJ1-4, is as follows: DGGITQSPKYLFRKEGQNVTLSCEQNLNHDAMYWYRQDPGQGLRLIYYSQIVNDFQKGDIAEGYSVSREKKESFPLTVTSAQKNPTAFYLCASSIRSYRSEKLFFGSGTQLSVL.

This chain connects TRBV2 to TRBJ2-3; D is possibly TRBD2 (5 bases). V was shortened by 6 bases and J by 0 bases, with 13 bases between the two germline ends. CDR3 size: 15 residues. Germline CDR1 SNHLY, CDR2 FYNNEI. CDR3 DNA: TGTGCCAGCAGGCTAGCTCCCTCTAGCACAGATACGCAGTATTTT. Its translation is CASRLAPSSTDTQYF. Combining the CDR3 with reference TRBV2 and TRBJ2-3 gives the whole variable domain EPEVTQTPSHQVTQMGQEVILRCVPISNHLYFYWYRQILGQKVEFLVSFYNNEISEKSEIFDDQFSVERPDGSNFTLKIRSTKLEDSAMYFCASRLAPSSTDTQYFGPGTRLTVL.

CDR3 DNA: TGTGCCAGCACCGAGCGGACGTATCAGCCCCAGCATTTT. Protein sequence: CASTERTYQPQHF. This chain links TRBV2 with TRBJ1-5, with D hard to call. Germline V lookup: CDR1 SNHLY, CDR2 FYNNEI. Trimming took 7 bases from V and 5 from J, leaving 12 bases between them. The CDR3 length is 13 residues.

This clone was observed once. This chain uses TRBV6-5 with TRBJ2-3; no reliable D call. This CDR3 comprises 15 residues. Germline CDR1 and CDR2: MNHEY and SVGAGI. Deletions cut 1 base from V and 0 bases from J, with 8 bases between. As DNA, the CDR3 is TGTGCCAGCAGTTACTTGTCCTCTAGCACAGATACGCAGTATTTT. Translated: CASSYLSSSTDTQYF.

This chain connects TRBV19 to TRBJ2-1, with 11 bases fitting TRBD2. The CDR3 sequence is 15 residues long. Germline V lookup: CDR1 LNHDA, CDR2 SQIVND (reference sequence). J gave up 10 bases and V 5 bases, and 10 bases lay outside the gene matches. CDR3 DNA sequence: TGTGCCAGTAGTTGGCTAGCGGGAGGTAAAGGGGAGCAGTTCTTC. This encodes CASSWLAGGKGEQFF.

The chain is built from TRBV6-5 and TRBJ2-2; D unclear. Germline loops: CDR1 MNHEY, CDR2 SVGAGI. Between the trimmed V and J ends, which lost 7 bases and 4 bases, there was a span of 10 bases. The CDR3 is made up of 13 amino acids. The chain's CDR3 is CASKARGTGELFF. The CDR3 region has the DNA TGTGCCAGCAAGGCGCGAGGCACCGGGGAGCTGTTTTTT.